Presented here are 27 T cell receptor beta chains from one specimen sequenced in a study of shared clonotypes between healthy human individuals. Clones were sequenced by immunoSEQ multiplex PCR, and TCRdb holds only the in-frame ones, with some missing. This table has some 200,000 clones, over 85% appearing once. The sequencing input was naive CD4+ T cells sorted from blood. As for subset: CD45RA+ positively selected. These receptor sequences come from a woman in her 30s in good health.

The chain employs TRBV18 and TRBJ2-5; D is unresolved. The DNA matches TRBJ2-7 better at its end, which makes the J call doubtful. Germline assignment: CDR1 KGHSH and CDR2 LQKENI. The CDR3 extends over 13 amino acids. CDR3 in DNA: TGTGCCAGCTCACCCTACCCCACATACGAGCAGTACTTC. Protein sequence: CASSPYPTYEQYF.

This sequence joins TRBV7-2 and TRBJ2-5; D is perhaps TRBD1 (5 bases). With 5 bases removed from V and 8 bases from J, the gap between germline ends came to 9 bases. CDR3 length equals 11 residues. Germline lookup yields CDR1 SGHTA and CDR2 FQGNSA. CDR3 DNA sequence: TGTGCCAGCAGCACTCAGGGAACCCAGTACTTC. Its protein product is CASSTQGTQYF.

The CDR3 region is CASSNPSQPFTSPLHF. The CDR3 DNA reads TGTGCCAGCAGTAACCCGAGTCAGCCTTTTACTTCACCCCTCCACTTT. The J gene is TRBJ1-6, the V gene TRBV7-2; D gene unclear. Trimming took 6 bases from V and 9 from J, leaving 21 bases between them. Germline-derived CDR1 and CDR2 are SGHTA and FQGNSA. The CDR3 covers 16 residues.

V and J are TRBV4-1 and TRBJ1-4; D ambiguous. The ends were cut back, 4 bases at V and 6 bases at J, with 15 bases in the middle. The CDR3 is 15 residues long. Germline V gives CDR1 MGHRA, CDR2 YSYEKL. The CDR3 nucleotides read TGCGCCAGCAGCCTATCGGGCAGCCGGGATGAAAAACTGTTTTTT. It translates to CASSLSGSRDEKLFF.

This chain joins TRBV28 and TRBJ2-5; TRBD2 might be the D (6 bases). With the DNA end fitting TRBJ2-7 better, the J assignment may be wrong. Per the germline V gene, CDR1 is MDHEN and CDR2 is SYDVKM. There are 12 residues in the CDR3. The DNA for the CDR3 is TGTGCCAGCAGTCCCGCGGGGAACGAGCAGTACTTC. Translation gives CASSPAGNEQYF.

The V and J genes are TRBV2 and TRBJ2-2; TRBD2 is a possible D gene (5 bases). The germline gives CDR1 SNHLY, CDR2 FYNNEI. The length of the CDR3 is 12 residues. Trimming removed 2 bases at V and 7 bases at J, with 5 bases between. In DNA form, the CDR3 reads TGTGCCAGCAGTGAACGGGGCGGGGAGCTGTTTTTT. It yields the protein CASSERGGELFF.

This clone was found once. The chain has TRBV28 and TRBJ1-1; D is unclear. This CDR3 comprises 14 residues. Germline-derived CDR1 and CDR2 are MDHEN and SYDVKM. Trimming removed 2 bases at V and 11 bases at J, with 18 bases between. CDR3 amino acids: CASSLREGRREAFF. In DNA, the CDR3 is TGTGCCAGCAGTTTACGCGAAGGGCGGCGGGAGGCTTTCTTT.

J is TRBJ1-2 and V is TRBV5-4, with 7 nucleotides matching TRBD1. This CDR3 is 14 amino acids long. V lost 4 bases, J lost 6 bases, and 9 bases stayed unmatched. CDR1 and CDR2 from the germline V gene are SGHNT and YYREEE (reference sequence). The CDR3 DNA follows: TGTGCCAGCAGCGGATTTACAGGGGAGGATGGCTACACCTTC. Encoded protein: CASSGFTGEDGYTF.

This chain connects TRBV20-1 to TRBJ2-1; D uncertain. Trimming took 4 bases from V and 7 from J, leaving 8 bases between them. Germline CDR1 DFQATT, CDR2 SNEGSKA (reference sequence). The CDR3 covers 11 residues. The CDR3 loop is CSAKRPNEQFF. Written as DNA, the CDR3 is TGCAGTGCTAAGAGACCGAATGAGCAGTTCTTC.

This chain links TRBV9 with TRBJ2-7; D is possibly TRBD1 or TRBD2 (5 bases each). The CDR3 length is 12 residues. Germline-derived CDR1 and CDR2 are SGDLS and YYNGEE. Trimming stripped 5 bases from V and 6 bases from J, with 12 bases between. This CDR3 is CASRGTAGEQYF. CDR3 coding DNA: TGTGCCAGCAGGGGGACCGCAGGCGAGCAGTACTTC.

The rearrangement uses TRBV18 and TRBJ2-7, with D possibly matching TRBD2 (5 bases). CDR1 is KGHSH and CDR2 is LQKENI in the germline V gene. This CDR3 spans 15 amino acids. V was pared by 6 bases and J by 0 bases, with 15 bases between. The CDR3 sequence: CASSLSGKSSYEQYF. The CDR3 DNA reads TGTGCCAGCTCTCTTTCCGGGAAGAGCTCCTACGAGCAGTACTTC.

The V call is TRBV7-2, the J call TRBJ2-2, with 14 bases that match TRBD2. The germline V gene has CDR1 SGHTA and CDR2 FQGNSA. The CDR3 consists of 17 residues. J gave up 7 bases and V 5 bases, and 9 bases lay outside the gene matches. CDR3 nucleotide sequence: TGTGCCAGCAGCCAACCGGGACTAGCGGGAGTGGACGGGGAGCTGTTTTTT. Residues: CASSQPGLAGVDGELFF.

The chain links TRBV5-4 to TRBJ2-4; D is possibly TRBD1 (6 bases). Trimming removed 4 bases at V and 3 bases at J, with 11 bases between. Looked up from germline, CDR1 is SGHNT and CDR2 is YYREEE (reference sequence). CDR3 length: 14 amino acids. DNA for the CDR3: TGTGCCAGCAGCACCCAGGGGTTCAAAAACATTCAGTACTTC. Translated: CASSTQGFKNIQYF.

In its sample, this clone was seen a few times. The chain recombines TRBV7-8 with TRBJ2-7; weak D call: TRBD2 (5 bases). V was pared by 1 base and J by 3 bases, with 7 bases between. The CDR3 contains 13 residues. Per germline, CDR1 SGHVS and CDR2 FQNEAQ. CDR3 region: CASSLGEGYEQYF. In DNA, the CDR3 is TGTGCCAGCAGCTTAGGTGAGGGCTACGAGCAGTACTTC.

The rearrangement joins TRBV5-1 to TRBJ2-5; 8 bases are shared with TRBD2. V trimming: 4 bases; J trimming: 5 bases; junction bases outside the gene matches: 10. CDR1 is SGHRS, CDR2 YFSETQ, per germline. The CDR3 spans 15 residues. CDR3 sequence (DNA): TGCGCCAGCAGCCCAGGGTTGCGGGAGGAGGAGACCCAGTACTTC. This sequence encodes CASSPGLREEETQYF.

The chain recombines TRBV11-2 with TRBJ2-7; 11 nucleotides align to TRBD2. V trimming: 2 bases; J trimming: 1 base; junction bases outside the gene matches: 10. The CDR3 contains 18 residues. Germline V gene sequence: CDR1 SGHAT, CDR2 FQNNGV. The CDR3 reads CASSLFGSGRAISYEQYF. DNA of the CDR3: TGTGCCAGCAGCTTATTTGGTAGCGGGAGGGCCATATCCTACGAGCAGTACTTC.

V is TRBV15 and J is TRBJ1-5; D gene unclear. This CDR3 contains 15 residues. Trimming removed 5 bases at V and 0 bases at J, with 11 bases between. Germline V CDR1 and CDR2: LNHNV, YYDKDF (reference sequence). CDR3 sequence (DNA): TGTGCCACCAGCCGGCTTGTATATAGCAATCAGCCCCAGCATTTT. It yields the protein CATSRLVYSNQPQHF.

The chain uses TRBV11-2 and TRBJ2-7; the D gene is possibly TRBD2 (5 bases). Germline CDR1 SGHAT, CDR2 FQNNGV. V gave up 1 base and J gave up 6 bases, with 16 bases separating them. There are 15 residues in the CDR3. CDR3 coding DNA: TGTGCCAGCAGCTTAGGCTCCGGGAAAGGCTTCGAGCAGTACTTC. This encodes CASSLGSGKGFEQYF.

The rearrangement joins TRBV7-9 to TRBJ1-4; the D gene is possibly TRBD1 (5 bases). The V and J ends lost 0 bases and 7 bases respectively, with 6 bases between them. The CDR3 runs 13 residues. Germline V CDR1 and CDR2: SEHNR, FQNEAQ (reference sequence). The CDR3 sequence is CASSLAQGEKLFF. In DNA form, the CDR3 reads TGTGCCAGCAGCTTAGCTCAGGGTGAAAAACTGTTTTTT.

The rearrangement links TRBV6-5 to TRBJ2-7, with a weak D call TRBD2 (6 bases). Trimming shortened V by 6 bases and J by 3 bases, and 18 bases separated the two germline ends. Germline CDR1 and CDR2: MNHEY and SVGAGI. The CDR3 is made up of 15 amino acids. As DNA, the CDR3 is TGTGCCAGCAGCCGTTACCCCGGGGGAGACTACGAGCAGTACTTC. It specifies CASSRYPGGDYEQYF.

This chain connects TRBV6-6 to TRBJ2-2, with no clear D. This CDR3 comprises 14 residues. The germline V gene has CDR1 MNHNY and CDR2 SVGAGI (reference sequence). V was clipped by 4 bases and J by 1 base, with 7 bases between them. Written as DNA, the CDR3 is TGTGCCAGCAGTTCGGGTGAGAACACCGGGGAGCTGTTTTTT. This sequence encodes CASSSGENTGELFF.

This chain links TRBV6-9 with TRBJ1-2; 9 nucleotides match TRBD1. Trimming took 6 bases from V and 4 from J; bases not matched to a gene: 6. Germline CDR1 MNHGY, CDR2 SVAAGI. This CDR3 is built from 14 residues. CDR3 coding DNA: TGTGCCAGCAGCTGGGACAGGGCAAGCTATGGCTACACCTTC. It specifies CASSWDRASYGYTF.

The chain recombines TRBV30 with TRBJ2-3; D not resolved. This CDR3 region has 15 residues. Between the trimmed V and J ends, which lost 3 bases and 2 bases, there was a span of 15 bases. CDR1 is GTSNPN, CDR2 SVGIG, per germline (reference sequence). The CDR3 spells CAWSPPPDNTDTQYF. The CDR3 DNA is TGTGCCTGGAGCCCTCCCCCCGACAACACAGATACGCAGTATTTT.

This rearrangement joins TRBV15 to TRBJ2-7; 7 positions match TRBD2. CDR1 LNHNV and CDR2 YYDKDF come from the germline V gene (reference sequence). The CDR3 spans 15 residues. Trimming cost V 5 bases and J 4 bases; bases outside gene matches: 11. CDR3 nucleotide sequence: TGTGCCACCAGCGTGCCAGCTAGCGGAGTTTACGAGCAGTACTTC. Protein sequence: CATSVPASGVYEQYF.

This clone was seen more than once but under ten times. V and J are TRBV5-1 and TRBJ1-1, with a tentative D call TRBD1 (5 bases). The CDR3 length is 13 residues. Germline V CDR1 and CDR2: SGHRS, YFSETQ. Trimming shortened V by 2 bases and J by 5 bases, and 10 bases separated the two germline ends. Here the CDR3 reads CASSFTRDTEAFF. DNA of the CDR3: TGCGCCAGCAGCTTTACCAGGGATACTGAAGCTTTCTTT.

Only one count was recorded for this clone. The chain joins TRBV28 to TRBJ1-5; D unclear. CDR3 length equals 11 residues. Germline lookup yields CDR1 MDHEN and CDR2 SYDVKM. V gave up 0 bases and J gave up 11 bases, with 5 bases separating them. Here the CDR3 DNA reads TGTGCCAGCAGTTTATGGTGGACCCAGCATTTT. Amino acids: CASSLWWTQHF.

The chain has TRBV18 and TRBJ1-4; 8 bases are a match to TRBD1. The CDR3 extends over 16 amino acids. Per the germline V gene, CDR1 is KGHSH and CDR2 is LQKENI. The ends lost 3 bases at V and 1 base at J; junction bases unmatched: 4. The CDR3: CASSPSRGRTNEKLFF. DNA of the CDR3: TGTGCCAGCTCACCTTCCAGGGGGCGAACTAATGAAAAACTGTTTTTT.